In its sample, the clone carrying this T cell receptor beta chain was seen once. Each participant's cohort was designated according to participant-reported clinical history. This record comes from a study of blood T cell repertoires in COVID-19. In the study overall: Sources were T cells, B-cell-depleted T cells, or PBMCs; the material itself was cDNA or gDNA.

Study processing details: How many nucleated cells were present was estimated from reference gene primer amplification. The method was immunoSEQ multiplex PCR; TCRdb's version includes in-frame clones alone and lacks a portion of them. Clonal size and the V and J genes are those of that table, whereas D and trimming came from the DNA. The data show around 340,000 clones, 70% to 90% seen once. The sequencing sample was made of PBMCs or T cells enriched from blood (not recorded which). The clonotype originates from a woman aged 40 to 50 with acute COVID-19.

In DNA form, the CDR3 reads TGTGCCAGCAGCTTGTCAGGGGCTTTCTACGAGCAGTACTTC. This translates into CASSLSGAFYEQYF. The chain couples TRBV5-4 to TRBJ2-7, with a weak D call TRBD1 (6 bases). The length of the CDR3 is 14 residues. CDR1 SGHNT and CDR2 YYREEE come from the germline V gene (reference sequence). V shed 1 base and J shed 3 bases, with 11 bases lying between them.